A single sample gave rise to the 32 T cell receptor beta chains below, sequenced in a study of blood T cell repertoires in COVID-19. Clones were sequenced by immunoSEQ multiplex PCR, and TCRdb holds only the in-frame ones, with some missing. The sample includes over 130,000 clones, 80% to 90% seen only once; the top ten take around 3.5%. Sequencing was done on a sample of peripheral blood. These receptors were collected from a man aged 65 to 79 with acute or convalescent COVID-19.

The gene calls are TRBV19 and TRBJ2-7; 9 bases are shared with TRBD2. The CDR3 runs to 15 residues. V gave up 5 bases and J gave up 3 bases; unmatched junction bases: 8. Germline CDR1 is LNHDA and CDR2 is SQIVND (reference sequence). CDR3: CASSPMGLADYEQYF. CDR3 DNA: TGTGCCAGTAGTCCCATGGGACTAGCAGACTACGAGCAGTACTTC.

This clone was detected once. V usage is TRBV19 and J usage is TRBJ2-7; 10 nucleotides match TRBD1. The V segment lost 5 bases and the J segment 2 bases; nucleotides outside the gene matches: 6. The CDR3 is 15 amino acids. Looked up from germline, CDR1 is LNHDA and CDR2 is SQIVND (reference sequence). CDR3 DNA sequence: TGTGCCAGTAGTGTTGCCGGGACAGGGGCCTACGAGCAGTACTTC. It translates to CASSVAGTGAYEQYF.

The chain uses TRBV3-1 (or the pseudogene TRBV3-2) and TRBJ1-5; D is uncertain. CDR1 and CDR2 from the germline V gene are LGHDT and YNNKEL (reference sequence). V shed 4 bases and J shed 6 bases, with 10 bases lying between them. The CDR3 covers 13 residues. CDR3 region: CASSRTDSQPQHF. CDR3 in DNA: TGTGCCAGCAGCCGGACGGACTCTCAGCCCCAGCATTTT.

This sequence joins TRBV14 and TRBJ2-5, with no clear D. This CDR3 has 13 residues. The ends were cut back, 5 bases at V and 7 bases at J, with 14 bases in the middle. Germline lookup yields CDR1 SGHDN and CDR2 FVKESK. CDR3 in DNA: TGTGCCAGCAGCGTATCCCTTTTCGGGACCCAGTACTTC. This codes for CASSVSLFGTQYF.

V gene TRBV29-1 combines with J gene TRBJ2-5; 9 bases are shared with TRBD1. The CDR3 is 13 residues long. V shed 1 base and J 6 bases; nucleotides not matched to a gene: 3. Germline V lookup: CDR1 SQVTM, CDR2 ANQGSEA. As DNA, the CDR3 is TGCAGCGTTGAAGGGGGACAGGGAAAGACCCAGTACTTC. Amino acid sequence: CSVEGGQGKTQYF. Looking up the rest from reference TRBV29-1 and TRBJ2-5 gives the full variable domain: SAVISQKPSRDICQRGTSLTIQCQVDSQVTMMFWYRQQPGQSLTLIATANQGSEATYESGFVIDKFPISRPNLTFSTLTVSNMSPEDSSIYLCSVEGGQGKTQYFGPGTRLLVL.

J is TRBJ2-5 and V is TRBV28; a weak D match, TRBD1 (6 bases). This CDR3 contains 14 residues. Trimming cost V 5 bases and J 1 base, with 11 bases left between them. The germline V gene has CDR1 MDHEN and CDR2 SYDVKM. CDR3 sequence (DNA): TGTGCCAGCAGTCCCACAGGGCTCCAAGAGACCCAGTACTTC. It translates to CASSPTGLQETQYF. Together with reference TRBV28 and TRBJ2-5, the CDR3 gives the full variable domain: DVKVTQSSRYLVKRTGEKVFLECVQDMDHENMFWYRQDPGLGLRLIYFSYDVKMKEKGDIPEGYSVSREKKERFSLILESASTNQTSMYLCASSPTGLQETQYFGPGTRLLVL.

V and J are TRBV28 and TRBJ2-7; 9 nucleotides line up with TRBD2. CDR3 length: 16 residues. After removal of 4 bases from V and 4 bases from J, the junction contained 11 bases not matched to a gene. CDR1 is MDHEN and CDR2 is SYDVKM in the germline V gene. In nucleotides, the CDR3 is TGTGCCAGCAGTTCCCCTGGCGGGAGGGCCTCGTACGAGCAGTACTTC. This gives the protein CASSSPGGRASYEQYF.

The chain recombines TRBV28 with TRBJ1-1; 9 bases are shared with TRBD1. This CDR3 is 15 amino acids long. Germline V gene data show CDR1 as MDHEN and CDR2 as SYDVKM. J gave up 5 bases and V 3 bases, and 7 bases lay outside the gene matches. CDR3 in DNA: TGTGCCAGCAGTTTGCCGACAGGGGGTCGGACTGAAGCTTTCTTT. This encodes CASSLPTGGRTEAFF.

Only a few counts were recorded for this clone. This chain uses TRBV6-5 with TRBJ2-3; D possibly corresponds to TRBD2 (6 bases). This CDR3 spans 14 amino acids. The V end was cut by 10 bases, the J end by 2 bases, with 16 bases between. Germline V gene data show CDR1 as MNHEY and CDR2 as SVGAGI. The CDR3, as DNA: TGTGCCATCGGACTGGCGGGGACCACAGATACGCAGTATTTT. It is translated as CAIGLAGTTDTQYF.

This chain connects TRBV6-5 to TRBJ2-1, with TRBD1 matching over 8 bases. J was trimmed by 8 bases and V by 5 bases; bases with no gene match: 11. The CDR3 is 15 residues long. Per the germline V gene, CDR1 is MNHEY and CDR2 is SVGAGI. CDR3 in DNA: TGTGCCAGCAGTCCAGGGGGCGCGAGGGAGCATGAGCAGTTCTTC. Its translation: CASSPGGAREHEQFF.

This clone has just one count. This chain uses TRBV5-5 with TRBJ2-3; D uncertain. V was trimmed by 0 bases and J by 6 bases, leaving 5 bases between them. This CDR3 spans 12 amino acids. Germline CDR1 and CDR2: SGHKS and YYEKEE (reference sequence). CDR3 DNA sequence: TGTGCCAGCAGCTTGGACTGGGATACGCAGTATTTT. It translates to CASSLDWDTQYF.

DNA of the CDR3: TGTGCCAGCAGCAAGGGGGTTGATCGGGACAGGGGTGGAACCGGGGAGCTGTTTTTT. Protein: CASSKGVDRDRGGTGELFF. The chain is built from TRBV21-1 and TRBJ2-2; TRBD1, the table's D call, lacks a check against the DNA. TRBV21-1 is given as a pseudogene. This CDR3 spans 19 amino acids.

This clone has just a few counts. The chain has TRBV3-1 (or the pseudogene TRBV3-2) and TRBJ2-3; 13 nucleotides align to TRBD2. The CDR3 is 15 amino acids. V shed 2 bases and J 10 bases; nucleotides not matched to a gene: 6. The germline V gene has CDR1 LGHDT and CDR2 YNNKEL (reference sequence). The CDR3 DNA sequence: TGTGCCAGCAGCCAAACCGGGACTAGCGGGACGGCGCAGTATTTT. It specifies CASSQTGTSGTAQYF.

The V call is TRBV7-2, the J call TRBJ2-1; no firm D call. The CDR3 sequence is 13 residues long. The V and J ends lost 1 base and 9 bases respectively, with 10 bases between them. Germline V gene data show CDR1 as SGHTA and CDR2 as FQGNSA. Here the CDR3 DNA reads TGTGCCAGCAGCTTAGTAGTTTTGGTTGAGCAGTTCTTC. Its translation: CASSLVVLVEQFF.

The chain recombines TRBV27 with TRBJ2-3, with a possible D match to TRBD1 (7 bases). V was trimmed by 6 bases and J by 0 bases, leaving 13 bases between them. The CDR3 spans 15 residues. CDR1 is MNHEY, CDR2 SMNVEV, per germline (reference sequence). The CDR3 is CASSSAGQSTDTQYF. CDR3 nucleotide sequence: TGTGCCAGCAGCTCTGCGGGACAGAGCACAGATACGCAGTATTTT.

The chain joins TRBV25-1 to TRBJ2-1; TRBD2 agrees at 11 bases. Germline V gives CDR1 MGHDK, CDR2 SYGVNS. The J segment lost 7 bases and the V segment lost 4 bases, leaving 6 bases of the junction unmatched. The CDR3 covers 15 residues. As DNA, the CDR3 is TGTGCCAGCAGTGTCCGACTAGCGGGAAATAATGAGCAGTTCTTC. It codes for CASSVRLAGNNEQFF.

CDR3 amino acids: CASSVAGNLKYEQYF. In DNA form, the CDR3 reads TGTGCCAGCAGTGTAGCGGGGAACCTAAAGTACGAGCAGTACTTC. V usage is TRBV28 and J usage is TRBJ2-7; TRBD2 agrees at 8 bases. This CDR3 spans 15 amino acids. Germline V gene sequence: CDR1 MDHEN, CDR2 SYDVKM. The V segment lost 5 bases and the J segment 4 bases; nucleotides outside the gene matches: 10.

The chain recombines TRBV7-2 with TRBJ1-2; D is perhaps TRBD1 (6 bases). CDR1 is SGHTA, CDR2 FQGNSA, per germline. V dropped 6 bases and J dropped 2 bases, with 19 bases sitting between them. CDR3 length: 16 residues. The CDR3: CASSKQGVSANYGYTF. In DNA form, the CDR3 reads TGTGCCAGCAGTAAACAGGGAGTTTCCGCGAACTATGGCTACACCTTC.

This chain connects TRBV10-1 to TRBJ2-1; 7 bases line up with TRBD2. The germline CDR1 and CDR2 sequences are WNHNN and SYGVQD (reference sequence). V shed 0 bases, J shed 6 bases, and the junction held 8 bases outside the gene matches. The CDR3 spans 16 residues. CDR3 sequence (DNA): TGCGCCAGCAGTGAGTCGCTTGCGGGAGCTCGCAATGAGCAGTTCTTC. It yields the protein CASSESLAGARNEQFF.

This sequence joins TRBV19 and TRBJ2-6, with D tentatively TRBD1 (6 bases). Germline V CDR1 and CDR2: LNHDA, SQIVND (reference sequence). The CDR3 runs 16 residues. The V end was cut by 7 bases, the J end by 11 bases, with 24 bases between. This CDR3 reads CASTPPGQPGPDVLTF. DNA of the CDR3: TGTGCCAGTACTCCCCCAGGACAGCCCGGTCCTGACGTCCTGACTTTC.

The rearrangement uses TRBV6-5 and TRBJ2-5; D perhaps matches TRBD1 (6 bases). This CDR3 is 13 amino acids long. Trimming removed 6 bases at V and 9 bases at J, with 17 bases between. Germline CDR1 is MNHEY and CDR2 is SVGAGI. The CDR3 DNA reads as TGTGCCAGCAGCCTAAACAGGGCCGGGGCCCAGTACTTC. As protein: CASSLNRAGAQYF.

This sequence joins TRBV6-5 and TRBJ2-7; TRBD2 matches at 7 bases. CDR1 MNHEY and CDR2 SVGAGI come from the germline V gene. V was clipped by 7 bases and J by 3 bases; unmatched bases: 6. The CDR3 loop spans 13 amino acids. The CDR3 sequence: CASTRLAYYEQYF. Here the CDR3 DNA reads TGTGCCAGCACCCGACTAGCCTACTACGAGCAGTACTTC.

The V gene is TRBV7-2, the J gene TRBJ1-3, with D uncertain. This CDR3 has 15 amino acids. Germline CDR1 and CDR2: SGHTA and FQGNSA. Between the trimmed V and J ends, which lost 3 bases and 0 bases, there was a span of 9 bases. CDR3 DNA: TGTGCCAGCAGCTTCCAGGCGAACTCTGGAAACACCATATATTTT. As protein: CASSFQANSGNTIYF.

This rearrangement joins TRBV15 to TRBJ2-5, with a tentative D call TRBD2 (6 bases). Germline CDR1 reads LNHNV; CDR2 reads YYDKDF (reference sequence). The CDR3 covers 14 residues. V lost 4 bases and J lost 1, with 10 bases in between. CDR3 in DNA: TGTGCCACCAGCATTTGGACTATCCAAGAGACCCAGTACTTC. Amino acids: CATSIWTIQETQYF.

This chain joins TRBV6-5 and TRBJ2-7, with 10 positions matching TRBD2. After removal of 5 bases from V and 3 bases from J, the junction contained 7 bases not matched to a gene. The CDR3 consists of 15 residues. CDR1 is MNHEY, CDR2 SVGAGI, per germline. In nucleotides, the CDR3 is TGTGCCAGCAGTATAGGACTAGCGGCCGGCTACGAGCAGTACTTC. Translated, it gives CASSIGLAAGYEQYF.

The DNA of the CDR3 is TGTGCCAGCTCACCGGGGAGGACTGAAGCTTTCTTT. Residues: CASSPGRTEAFF. The rearrangement joins TRBV18 to TRBJ1-1; D is uncertain. Trimming removed 3 bases at V and 5 bases at J, with 7 bases between. This CDR3 has 12 amino acids. Germline-derived CDR1 and CDR2 are KGHSH and LQKENI.

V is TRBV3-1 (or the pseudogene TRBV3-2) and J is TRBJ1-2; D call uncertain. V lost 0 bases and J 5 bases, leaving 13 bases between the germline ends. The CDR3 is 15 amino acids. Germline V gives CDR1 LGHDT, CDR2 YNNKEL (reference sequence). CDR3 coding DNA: TGTGCCAGCAGCCAAGATCTGGGGAGTTGGTATGGCTACACCTTC. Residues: CASSQDLGSWYGYTF.

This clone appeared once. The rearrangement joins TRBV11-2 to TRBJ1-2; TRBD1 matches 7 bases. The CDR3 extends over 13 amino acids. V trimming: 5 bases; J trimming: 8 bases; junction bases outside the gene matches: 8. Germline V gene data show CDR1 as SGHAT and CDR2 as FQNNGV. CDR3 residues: CASSGDRVVGYTF. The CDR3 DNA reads TGTGCCAGCAGCGGTGACAGGGTAGTAGGCTACACCTTC.

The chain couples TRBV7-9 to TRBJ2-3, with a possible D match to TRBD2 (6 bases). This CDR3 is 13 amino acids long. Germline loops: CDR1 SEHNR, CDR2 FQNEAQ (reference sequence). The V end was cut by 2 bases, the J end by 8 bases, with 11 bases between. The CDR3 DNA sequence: TGTGCCAGCAGCTTATTGGAGGGCAGTACGCAGTATTTT. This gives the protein CASSLLEGSTQYF.

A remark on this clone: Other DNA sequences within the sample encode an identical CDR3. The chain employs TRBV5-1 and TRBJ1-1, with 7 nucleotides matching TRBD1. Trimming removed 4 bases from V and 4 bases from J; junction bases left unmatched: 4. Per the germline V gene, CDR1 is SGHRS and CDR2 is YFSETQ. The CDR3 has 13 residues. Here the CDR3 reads CASSLTGSTEAFF. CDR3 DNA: TGCGCCAGCAGCCTGACAGGGAGCACTGAAGCTTTCTTT.

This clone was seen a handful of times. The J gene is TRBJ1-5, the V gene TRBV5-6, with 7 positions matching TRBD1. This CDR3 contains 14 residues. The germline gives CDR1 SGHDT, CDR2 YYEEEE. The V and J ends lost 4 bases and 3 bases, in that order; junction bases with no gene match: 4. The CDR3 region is CASSRGQTNQPQHF. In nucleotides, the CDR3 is TGTGCCAGCAGCCGGGGACAGACCAATCAGCCCCAGCATTTT.

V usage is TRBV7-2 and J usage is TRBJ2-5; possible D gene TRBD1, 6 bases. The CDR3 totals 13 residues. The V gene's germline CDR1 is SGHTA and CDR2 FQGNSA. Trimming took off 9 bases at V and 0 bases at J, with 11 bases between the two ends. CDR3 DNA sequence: TGTGCCAGTCGCGGACAGCACCAAGAGACCCAGTACTTC. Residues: CASRGQHQETQYF.